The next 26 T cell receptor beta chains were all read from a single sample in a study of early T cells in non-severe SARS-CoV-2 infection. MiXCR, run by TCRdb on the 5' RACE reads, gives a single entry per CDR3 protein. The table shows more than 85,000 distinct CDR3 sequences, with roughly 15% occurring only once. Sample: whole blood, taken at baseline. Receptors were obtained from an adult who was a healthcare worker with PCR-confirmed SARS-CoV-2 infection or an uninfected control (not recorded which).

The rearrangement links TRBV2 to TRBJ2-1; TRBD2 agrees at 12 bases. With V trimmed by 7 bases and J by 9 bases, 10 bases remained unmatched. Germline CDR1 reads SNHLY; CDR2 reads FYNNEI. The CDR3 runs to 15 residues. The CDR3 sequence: CASTQTSGRSSEQFF. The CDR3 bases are TGTGCCAGCACCCAGACTAGCGGGAGATCAAGTGAGCAGTTCTTC. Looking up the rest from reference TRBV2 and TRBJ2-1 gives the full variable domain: EPEVTQTPSHQVTQMGQEVILRCVPISNHLYFYWYRQILGQKVEFLVSFYNNEISEKSEIFDDQFSVERPDGSNFTLKIRSTKLEDSAMYFCASTQTSGRSSEQFFGPGTRLTVL.

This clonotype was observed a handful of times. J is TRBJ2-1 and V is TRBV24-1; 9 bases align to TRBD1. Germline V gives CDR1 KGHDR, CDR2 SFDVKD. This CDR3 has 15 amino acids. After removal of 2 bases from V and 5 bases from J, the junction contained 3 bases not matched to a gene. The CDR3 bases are TGTGCCACCAGTGATTCCGGGACAGGGAACAATGAGCAGTTCTTC. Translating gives CATSDSGTGNNEQFF.

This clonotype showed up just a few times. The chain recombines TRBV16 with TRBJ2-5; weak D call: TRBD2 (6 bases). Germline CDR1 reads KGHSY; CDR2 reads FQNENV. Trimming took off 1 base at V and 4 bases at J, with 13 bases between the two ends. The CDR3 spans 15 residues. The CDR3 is CASSQYGGLGETQYF. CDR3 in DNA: TGTGCCAGCAGCCAATATGGAGGGCTAGGAGAGACCCAGTACTTC.

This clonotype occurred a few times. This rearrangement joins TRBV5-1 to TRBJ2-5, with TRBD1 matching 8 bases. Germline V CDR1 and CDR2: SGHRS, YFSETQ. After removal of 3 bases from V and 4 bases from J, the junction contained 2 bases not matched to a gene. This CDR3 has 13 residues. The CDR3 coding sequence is TGCGCCAGCAGCTCCGGGACAGGAGAGACCCAGTACTTC. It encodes CASSSGTGETQYF.

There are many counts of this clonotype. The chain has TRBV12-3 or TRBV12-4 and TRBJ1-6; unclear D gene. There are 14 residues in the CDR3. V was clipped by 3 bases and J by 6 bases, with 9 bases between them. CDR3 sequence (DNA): TGTGCCAGCAGTTTCTCCGGACCTAATTCACCCCTCCACTTT. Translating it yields CASSFSGPNSPLHF.

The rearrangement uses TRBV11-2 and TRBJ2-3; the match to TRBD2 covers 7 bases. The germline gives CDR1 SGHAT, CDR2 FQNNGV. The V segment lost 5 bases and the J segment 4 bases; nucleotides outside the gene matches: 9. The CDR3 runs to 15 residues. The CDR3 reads CASSPLGAGSDTQYF. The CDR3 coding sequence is TGTGCCAGCAGCCCGCTGGGAGCGGGATCAGATACGCAGTATTTT.

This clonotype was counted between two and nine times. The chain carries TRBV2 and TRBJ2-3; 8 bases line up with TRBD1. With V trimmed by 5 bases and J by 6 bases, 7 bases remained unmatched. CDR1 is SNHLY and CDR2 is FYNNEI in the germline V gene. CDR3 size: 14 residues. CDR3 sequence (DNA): TGTGCCAGCAGTTTTGGACAGGGTACTGATACGCAGTATTTT. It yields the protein CASSFGQGTDTQYF.

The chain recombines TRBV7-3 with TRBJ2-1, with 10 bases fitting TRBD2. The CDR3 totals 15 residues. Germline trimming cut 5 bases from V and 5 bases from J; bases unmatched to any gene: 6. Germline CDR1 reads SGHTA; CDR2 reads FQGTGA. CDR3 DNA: TGTGCCAGCAGCGCTAGCGGGAGAACCGACAATGAGCAGTTCTTC. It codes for CASSASGRTDNEQFF.

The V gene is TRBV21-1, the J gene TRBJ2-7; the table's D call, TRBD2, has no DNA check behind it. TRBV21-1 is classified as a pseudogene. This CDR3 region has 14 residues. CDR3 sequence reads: CASKVGTSVYEQYF. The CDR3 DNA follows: TGTGCCAGCAAGGTCGGGACTTCCGTCTACGAGCAGTACTTC.

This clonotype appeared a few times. The CDR3 here is CASSEPGAANSPLHF. The CDR3 nucleotides are TGTGCCAGCAGTGAACCCGGGGCCGCTAATTCACCCCTCCACTTT. The rearrangement uses TRBV25-1 and TRBJ1-6; perhaps TRBD1 as D (5 bases). This CDR3 contains 15 residues. Deletions cut 2 bases from V and 6 bases from J, with 11 bases between. Germline loops: CDR1 MGHDK, CDR2 SYGVNS.

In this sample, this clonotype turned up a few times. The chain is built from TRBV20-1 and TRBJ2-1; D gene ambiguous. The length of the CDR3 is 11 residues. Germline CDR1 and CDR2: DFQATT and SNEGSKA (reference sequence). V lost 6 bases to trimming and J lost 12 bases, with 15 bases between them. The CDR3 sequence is CSATDGRRQFF. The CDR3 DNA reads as TGCAGTGCCACAGACGGACGTAGGCAGTTCTTC.

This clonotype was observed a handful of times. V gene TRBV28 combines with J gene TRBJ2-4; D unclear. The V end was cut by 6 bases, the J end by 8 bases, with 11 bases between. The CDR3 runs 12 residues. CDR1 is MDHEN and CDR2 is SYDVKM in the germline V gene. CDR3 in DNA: TGTGCCAGCAGCCCCAGCAGAGACATTCAGTACTTC. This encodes CASSPSRDIQYF.

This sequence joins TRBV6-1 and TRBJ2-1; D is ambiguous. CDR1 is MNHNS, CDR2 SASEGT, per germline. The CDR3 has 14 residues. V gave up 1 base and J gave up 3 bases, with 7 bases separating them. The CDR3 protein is CASSEDVGYNEQFF. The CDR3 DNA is TGTGCCAGCAGTGAAGATGTGGGCTACAATGAGCAGTTCTTC.

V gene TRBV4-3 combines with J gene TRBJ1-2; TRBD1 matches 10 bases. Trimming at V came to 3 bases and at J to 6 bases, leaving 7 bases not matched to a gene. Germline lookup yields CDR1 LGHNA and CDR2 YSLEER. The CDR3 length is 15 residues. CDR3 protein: CASSQLDRGRDGYTF. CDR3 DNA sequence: TGCGCCAGCAGCCAGCTAGACAGGGGGCGGGATGGCTACACCTTC.

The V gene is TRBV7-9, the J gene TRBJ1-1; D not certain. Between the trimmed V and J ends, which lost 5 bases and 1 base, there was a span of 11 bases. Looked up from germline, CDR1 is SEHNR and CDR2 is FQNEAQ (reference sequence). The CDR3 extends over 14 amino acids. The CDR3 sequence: CASSPGGPNTEAFF. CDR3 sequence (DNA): TGTGCCAGCAGCCCCGGAGGACCGAACACTGAAGCTTTCTTT.

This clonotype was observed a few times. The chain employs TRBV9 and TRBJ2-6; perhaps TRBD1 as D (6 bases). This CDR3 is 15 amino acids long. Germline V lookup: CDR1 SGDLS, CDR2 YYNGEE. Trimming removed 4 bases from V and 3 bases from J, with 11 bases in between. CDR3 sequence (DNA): TGTGCCAGCAGCACACAGGGTGATGGGGCCAACGTCCTGACTTTC. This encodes CASSTQGDGANVLTF.

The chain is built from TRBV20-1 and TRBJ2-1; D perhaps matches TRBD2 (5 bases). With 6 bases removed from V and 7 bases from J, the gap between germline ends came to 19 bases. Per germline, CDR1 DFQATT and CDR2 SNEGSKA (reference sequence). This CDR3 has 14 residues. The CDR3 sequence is CSAPTSAVPNEQFF. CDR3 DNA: TGCAGTGCCCCCACCTCAGCGGTCCCTAATGAGCAGTTCTTC.

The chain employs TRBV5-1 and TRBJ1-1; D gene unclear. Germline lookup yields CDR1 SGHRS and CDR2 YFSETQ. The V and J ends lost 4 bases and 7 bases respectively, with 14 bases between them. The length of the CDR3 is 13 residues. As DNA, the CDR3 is TGCGCCAGCAGCAAGGTATTGGACGGTGAAGCTTTCTTT. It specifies CASSKVLDGEAFF.

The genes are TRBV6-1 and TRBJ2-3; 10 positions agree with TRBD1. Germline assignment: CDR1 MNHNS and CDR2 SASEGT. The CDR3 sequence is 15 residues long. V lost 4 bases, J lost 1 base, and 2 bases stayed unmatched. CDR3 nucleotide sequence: TGTGCCAGCAGTGGGGGGACAGGGGGCACAGATACGCAGTATTTT. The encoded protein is CASSGGTGGTDTQYF.

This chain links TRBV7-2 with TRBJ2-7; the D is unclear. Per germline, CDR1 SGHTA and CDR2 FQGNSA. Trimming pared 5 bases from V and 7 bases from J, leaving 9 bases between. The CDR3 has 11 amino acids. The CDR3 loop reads CASSLNLEQYF. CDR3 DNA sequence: TGTGCCAGCAGCCTGAATTTGGAGCAGTACTTC.

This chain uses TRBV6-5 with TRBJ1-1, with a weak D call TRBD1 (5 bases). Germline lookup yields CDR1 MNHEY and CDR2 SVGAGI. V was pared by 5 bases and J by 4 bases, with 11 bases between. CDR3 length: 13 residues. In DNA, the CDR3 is TGTGCCAGCAGTGTGGGGACTGGCACTGAAGCTTTCTTT. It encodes CASSVGTGTEAFF.

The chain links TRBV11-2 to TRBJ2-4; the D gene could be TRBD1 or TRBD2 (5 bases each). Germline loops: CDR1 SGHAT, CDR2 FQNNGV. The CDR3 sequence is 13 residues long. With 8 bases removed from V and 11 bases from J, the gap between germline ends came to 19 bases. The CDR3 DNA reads TGTGCCAGCGCGTACGAAGGGACGAACCTTCAGTACTTC. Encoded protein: CASAYEGTNLQYF. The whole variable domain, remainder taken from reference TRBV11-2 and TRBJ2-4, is EAGVAQSPRYKIIEKRQSVAFWCNPISGHATLYWYQQILGQGPKLLIQFQNNGVVDDSQLPKDRFSAERLKGVDSTLKIQPAKLEDSAVYLCASAYEGTNLQYFGAGTRLSVL.

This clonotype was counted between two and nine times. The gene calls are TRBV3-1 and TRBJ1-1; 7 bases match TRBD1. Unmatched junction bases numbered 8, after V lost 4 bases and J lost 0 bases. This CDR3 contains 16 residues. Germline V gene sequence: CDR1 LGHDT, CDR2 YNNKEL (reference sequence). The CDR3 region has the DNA TGTGCCAGCAGCCCCAGACAGGGAGGGATGAACACTGAAGCTTTCTTT. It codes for CASSPRQGGMNTEAFF.

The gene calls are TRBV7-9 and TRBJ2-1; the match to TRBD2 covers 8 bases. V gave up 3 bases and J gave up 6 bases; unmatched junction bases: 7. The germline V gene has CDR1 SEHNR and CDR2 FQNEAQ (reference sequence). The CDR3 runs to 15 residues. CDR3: CASSFTLSGSNEQFF. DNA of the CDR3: TGTGCCAGCAGCTTCACCTTAAGCGGGAGCAATGAGCAGTTCTTC.

CDR3 sequence reads: CASSLSRRLPIYGYTF. CDR3 DNA sequence: TGTGCCAGCAGTTTAAGCAGGAGACTCCCCATCTATGGCTACACCTTC. The rearrangement joins TRBV12-3 or TRBV12-4 to TRBJ1-2; D uncertain. This CDR3 is built from 16 residues. Trimming stripped 2 bases from V and 4 bases from J, with 17 bases between.

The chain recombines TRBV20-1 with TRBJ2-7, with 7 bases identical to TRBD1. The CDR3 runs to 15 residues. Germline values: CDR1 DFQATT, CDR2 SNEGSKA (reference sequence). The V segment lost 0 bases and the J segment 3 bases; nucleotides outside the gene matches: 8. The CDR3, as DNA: TGCAGTGCTAGAGATCAAGGGACAGACTACTACGAGCAGTACTTC. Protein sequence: CSARDQGTDYYEQYF.